The next 24 T cell receptor beta chains were all read from a single sample in a study of blood T cells in healthy people across ages. Using a J-beta primer mix together with a sample-barcoded 5' primer, a second PCR was run for about 6 to 12 cycles. TCRdb re-derived calls from the 5' RACE reads in MiXCR, one entry per CDR3 protein. The data hold around 2 million distinct CDR3 sequences, with about 39% observed a single time. What was sequenced was blood. These receptors originate from a human donor in good health.

To note about this clonotype: One end of the junction does not line up with germline, which may come from a read error. This chain connects TRBV10-3 to TRBJ2-5, with D unresolved. Germline V gives CDR1 ENHRY, CDR2 SYGVKD. The CDR3 totals 18 residues. CDR3 protein: CAISPISDLTSHQETQYF. The CDR3 nucleotides read TGTGCCATCAGTCCCATTTCGGACCTTACCAGCCACCAGGAGACCCAGTACTTC.

The table lists this clonotype with a few counts. The chain employs TRBV9 and TRBJ2-7; 7 bases line up with TRBD1. The V gene end was trimmed by 0 bases and the J gene end by 0 bases; junction bases not matched to a gene: 3. The CDR3 has 15 amino acids. Germline V gene lookup returns CDR1 SGDLS and CDR2 YYNGEE. The CDR3 bases are TGTGCCAGCAGCGTAGCCGGGACAGACTCCTACGAGCAGTACTTC. Protein sequence: CASSVAGTDSYEQYF.

The chain employs TRBV20-1 and TRBJ2-5, with D maybe TRBD1 (6 bases). This CDR3 contains 12 residues. CDR1 is DFQATT and CDR2 is SNEGSKA in the germline V gene (reference sequence). V gave up 5 bases and J gave up 5 bases, with 12 bases separating them. CDR3 DNA: TGCAGTGCTCCCCCAAGGGGGGAGACCCAGTACTTC. Its translation is CSAPPRGETQYF.

CDR3: CASTGAGTGELFF. In nucleotides, the CDR3 is TGTGCCAGCACAGGGGCCGGCACCGGGGAGCTGTTTTTT. This chain links TRBV7-8 with TRBJ2-2; tentative D call: TRBD1 (6 bases). V was clipped by 7 bases and J by 4 bases, with 10 bases between them. Germline lookup yields CDR1 SGHVS and CDR2 FQNEAQ. CDR3 length: 13 residues.

This sequence joins TRBV7-8 and TRBJ1-2; 8 bases fit TRBD1. There are 16 residues in the CDR3. Losses at the gene ends were 2 bases for V and 1 base for J; bases not matched to a gene: 6. Germline V gene lookup returns CDR1 SGHVS and CDR2 FQNEAQ. The CDR3 DNA is TGTGCCAGCAGCTTATTTGGACAGGGAGTTAACTATGGCTACACCTTC. Translated, it gives CASSLFGQGVNYGYTF.

V gene TRBV10-3 combines with J gene TRBJ1-1; possible D gene TRBD1, 6 bases. In germline, CDR1 is ENHRY, CDR2 SYGVKD. The V end was cut by 6 bases, the J end by 8 bases, with 13 bases between. The CDR3 sequence is 12 residues long. CDR3 nucleotide sequence: TGTGCCATCAGGAACAGGGATTCGGAAGCTTTCTTT. It specifies CAIRNRDSEAFF.

This clonotype was seen once. This chain links TRBV7-9 with TRBJ2-5; 9 positions agree with TRBD1. This CDR3 is 14 amino acids long. V shed 5 bases and J 5 bases; nucleotides not matched to a gene: 6. Germline CDR1 is SEHNR and CDR2 is FQNEAQ (reference sequence). The CDR3, as DNA: TGTGCCAGCAGCAAAGGAGACAGGGGGGAGACCCAGTACTTC. The encoded protein is CASSKGDRGETQYF. Combining the CDR3 with reference TRBV7-9 and TRBJ2-5 gives the whole variable domain DTGVSQNPRHKITKRGQNVTFRCDPISEHNRLYWYRQTLGQGPEFLTYFQNEAQLEKSRLLSDRFSAERPKGSFSTLEIQRTEQGDSAMYLCASSKGDRGETQYFGPGTRLLVL.

The chain couples TRBV28 to TRBJ2-1, with D unresolved. CDR1 and CDR2 (germline): MDHEN, SYDVKM. The CDR3 has 13 residues. V lost 3 bases to trimming and J lost 6 bases, with 9 bases between them. As DNA, the CDR3 is TGTGCCAGCAGTTTTCAGGACCGCAATGAGCAGTTCTTC. Translating gives CASSFQDRNEQFF.

This clonotype was picked up a small number of times. The V gene is TRBV29-1, the J gene TRBJ2-7, with 10 nucleotides matching TRBD1. Germline lookup yields CDR1 SQVTM and CDR2 ANQGSEA. There are 13 residues in the CDR3. Losses at the gene ends were 4 bases for V and 5 bases for J; bases not matched to a gene: 5. The CDR3: CSVGGQGIHEQYF. In DNA, the CDR3 is TGCAGCGTTGGGGGACAGGGGATCCACGAGCAGTACTTC.

This chain joins TRBV29-1 and TRBJ2-6, with D unclear. Trimming pared 6 bases from V and 2 bases from J, leaving 8 bases between. The CDR3 totals 13 residues. Per the germline V gene, CDR1 is SQVTM and CDR2 is ANQGSEA. This CDR3 is CSVYGTGANVLTF. The DNA of the CDR3 is TGCAGCGTATATGGGACTGGGGCCAACGTCCTGACTTTC.

V usage is TRBV4-3 and J usage is TRBJ2-3; 9 nucleotides agree with TRBD2. The V gene end was trimmed by 1 base and the J gene end by 6 bases; junction bases not matched to a gene: 8. The germline CDR1 and CDR2 sequences are LGHNA and YSLEER. The CDR3 is made up of 16 amino acids. The CDR3 region is CASSQVIAGGQDTQYF. In DNA, the CDR3 is TGCGCCAGCAGCCAAGTCATCGCGGGGGGGCAGGATACGCAGTATTTT.

This clonotype was seen a single time. V and J are TRBV20-1 and TRBJ2-7; D possibly uses TRBD1 or TRBD2 (5 bases each). V gave up 6 bases and J gave up 7 bases, with 16 bases separating them. Germline-derived CDR1 and CDR2 are DFQATT and SNEGSKA (reference sequence). This CDR3 has 12 amino acids. In DNA form, the CDR3 reads TGCAGTGCAACCTACTACGGGGCGGAGCAGTACTTC. It translates to CSATYYGAEQYF.

V is TRBV10-3 and J is TRBJ1-6; 8 bases map to TRBD1. This CDR3 spans 12 amino acids. Losses at the gene ends were 8 bases for V and 8 bases for J; bases not matched to a gene: 2. The germline gives CDR1 ENHRY, CDR2 SYGVKD. The CDR3 nucleotides read TGTGCCATCGGACAGGGCGATTCACCCCTCCACTTT. Translated, it gives CAIGQGDSPLHF.

V usage is TRBV12-3 or TRBV12-4 and J usage is TRBJ2-5; TRBD1 matches 9 bases. The DNA end is a closer match to TRBJ2-7, so the J assignment may be wrong. The length of the CDR3 is 15 residues. Here the CDR3 reads CASSFLTGGRNEQYF. The CDR3 DNA sequence: TGTGCCAGCAGCTTCCTGACAGGGGGTAGAAACGAGCAGTACTTC.

The chain links TRBV29-1 to TRBJ1-1; no reliable D call. Trimming pared 7 bases from V and 10 bases from J, leaving 16 bases between. The CDR3 covers 11 residues. The germline V gene has CDR1 SQVTM and CDR2 ANQGSEA. In nucleotides, the CDR3 is TGCAGCGGGTCCCGGAGGGCTGGAGCTTTCTTT. Its protein is CSGSRRAGAFF.

This clonotype was seen repeatedly, ten times or more. The V call is TRBV10-3, the J call TRBJ1-5; D unclear. There are 13 residues in the CDR3. Germline V gene sequence: CDR1 ENHRY, CDR2 SYGVKD. With 11 bases removed from V and 0 bases from J, the gap between germline ends came to 11 bases. The CDR3 DNA sequence: TGTGCCTCCTCGACGGATAGCAATCAGCCCCAGCATTTT. Translated, it gives CASSTDSNQPQHF.

The sample holds a few counts of this clonotype. V is TRBV11-2 and J is TRBJ2-3; D may be TRBD1 or TRBD2 (5 bases each). The V and J ends lost 5 bases and 1 base respectively, with 13 bases between them. CDR3 size: 15 residues. The germline gives CDR1 SGHAT, CDR2 FQNNGV. The CDR3 DNA is TGTGCCAGCAGCCCCCCTGGGGGAGGCACAGATACGCAGTATTTT. Translated: CASSPPGGGTDTQYF.

The chain is built from TRBV5-1 and TRBJ2-1, with a possible D match to TRBD2 (6 bases). The CDR3 runs 15 residues. Germline assignment: CDR1 SGHRS and CDR2 YFSETQ. Between the trimmed V and J ends, which lost 1 base and 12 bases, there was a span of 20 bases. The CDR3 DNA reads TGCGCCAGCAGCTTGACAGCGGGCTCGGCGGCTGGGCAGTTCTTC. Its translation is CASSLTAGSAAGQFF. Variable domain in full (rest from reference TRBV5-1 and TRBJ2-1): KAGVTQTPRYLIKTRGQQVTLSCSPISGHRSVSWYQQTPGQGLQFLFEYFSETQRNKGNFPGRFSGRQFSNSRSEMNVSTLELGDSALYLCASSLTAGSAAGQFFGPGTRLTVL.

This rearrangement joins TRBV6-6 to TRBJ1-2; D remains unclear. CDR1 and CDR2 from the germline V gene are MNHNY and SVGAGI (reference sequence). The V end was cut by 6 bases, the J end by 1 base, with 12 bases between. This CDR3 is 14 amino acids long. CDR3 DNA sequence: TGTGCCAGCAGATGGCAACTTAATAACTATGGCTACACCTTC. Encoded protein: CASRWQLNNYGYTF.

The CDR3, as DNA: TGCAGCGCGCCTAAGGGTGAAAAACTGTTTTTT. Encoded protein: CSAPKGEKLFF. V is TRBV29-1 and J is TRBJ1-4; no reliable D call. The CDR3 has 11 residues. V lost 7 bases and J 7 bases, leaving 10 bases between the germline ends. The germline gives CDR1 SQVTM, CDR2 ANQGSEA. Based on the CDR3 plus reference TRBV29-1 and TRBJ1-4, the full variable domain is SAVISQKPSRDICQRGTSLTIQCQVDSQVTMMFWYRQQPGQSLTLIATANQGSEATYESGFVIDKFPISRPNLTFSTLTVSNMSPEDSSIYLCSAPKGEKLFFGSGTQLSVL.

The V and J genes are TRBV11-2 and TRBJ2-6; a weak D match, TRBD2 (7 bases). The CDR3 sequence is 18 residues long. V was cut by 3 bases and J by 0 bases, with 15 bases left in between. From germline, CDR1 is SGHAT and CDR2 FQNNGV. CDR3 protein: CASSFRGGFLSGANVLTF. The CDR3, as DNA: TGTGCCAGCAGCTTTAGGGGGGGCTTTCTCTCTGGGGCCAACGTCCTGACTTTC. Combining the CDR3 with reference TRBV11-2 and TRBJ2-6 gives the whole variable domain EAGVAQSPRYKIIEKRQSVAFWCNPISGHATLYWYQQILGQGPKLLIQFQNNGVVDDSQLPKDRFSAERLKGVDSTLKIQPAKLEDSAVYLCASSFRGGFLSGANVLTFGAGSRLTVL.

The chain links TRBV29-1 to TRBJ2-2, with a possible D match to TRBD1 (6 bases). This CDR3 contains 13 residues. V lost 5 bases and J lost 5, with 12 bases in between. Germline CDR1 SQVTM, CDR2 ANQGSEA. The CDR3 reads CSVNRVGTGELFF. In DNA, the CDR3 is TGCAGCGTTAACAGGGTCGGGACCGGGGAGCTGTTTTTT.

This clonotype was seen only a few times. CDR3 bases: TGTGCCAGCAGCCCCCGGACTAGTCCCAACAATGAGCAGTTCTTC. Translating gives CASSPRTSPNNEQFF. V usage is TRBV7-7 and J usage is TRBJ2-1; TRBD2 matches at 7 bases. V gave up 5 bases and J gave up 5 bases; unmatched junction bases: 9. CDR1 is SSHAT, CDR2 FNYEAQ, per germline (reference sequence). The CDR3 is 15 amino acids.

Regarding this clonotype: Its ends do not fully match the called genes, so a read error is possible. The gene calls are TRBV7-9 and TRBJ1-1; 11 bases are a match to TRBD1. This CDR3 spans 15 amino acids. Germline CDR1 and CDR2: SEHNR and FQNEAQ (reference sequence). The CDR3 sequence: CAGSFGQGARTEAFF. As DNA, the CDR3 is TGTGCCGGCAGCTTCGGACAGGGGGCAAGGACTGAAGCTTTCTTT.